These T cell receptor beta chains were read from a single sample in a study of T cells in Graves' hyperthyroidism and ophthalmopathy. MiXCR, applied by TCRdb to the multiplex PCR reads, yields one record per CDR3 protein. The sample comprises roughly 740,000 distinct CDR3 sequences, over 15% of which are singletons, and about 8.4% rests with the top ten. Source material: blood. The source is a man aged 18 to 30 with Graves' hyperthyroidism. The CDR3 runs from the conserved cysteine through the conserved F or W. The D gene is left open where the match is weak. Clone size is stated in some rows and not others, as once, few, many or a class when expanded.

V: TRBV7-9; size: few; D: TRBD1; J: TRBJ2-7; CDR3: CASSPQTGTYEQYF; DNA: TGTGCCAGCAGCCCCCAGACAGGGACCTACGAGCAGTACTTC
V: TRBV28; size: many; D: TRBD2; J: TRBJ2-1; CDR3: CASSLELGLGYNEQFF; DNA: TGTGCCAGCAGCCTAGAGCTAGGACTAGGTTACAATGAGCAGTTCTTC
V: TRBV20-1; size: -; D: TRBD1; J: TRBJ2-2; CDR3: CSAFDRGLNTGELFF; DNA: TGCAGTGCTTTCGACAGGGGACTCAACACCGGGGAGCTGTTTTTT
V: TRBV9; size: few; D: -; J: TRBJ1-6; CDR3: CASSVGPSAGSPLHF; DNA: TGTGCCAGCAGCGTAGGGCCTTCGGCAGGATCACCCCTCCACTTT
V: TRBV7-2; size: -; D: -; J: TRBJ1-1; CDR3: CASSLAILNTEAFF; DNA: TGTGCCAGCAGCTTAGCGATCCTGAACACTGAAGCTTTCTTT
V: TRBV12-3/TRBV12-4; size: -; D: -; J: TRBJ2-7; CDR3: CASTRTATTNEQYF; DNA: TGTGCCAGCACCAGGACAGCGACGACTAACGAGCAGTACTTC
V: TRBV28; size: many; D: -; J: TRBJ2-7; CDR3: CASSSHGTPYEQYF; DNA: TGTGCCAGCAGTTCCCACGGGACACCCTACGAGCAGTACTTC
V: TRBV11-2; size: many; D: -; J: TRBJ2-1; CDR3: CASSLLRDNEQFF; DNA: TGTGCCAGCAGCTTACTGCGGGACAATGAGCAGTTCTTC
V: TRBV5-6; size: -; D: TRBD1; J: TRBJ1-1; CDR3: CASSTRDRLRRGTEAFF; DNA: TGTGCCAGCAGCACCCGGGACAGACTACGGCGGGGCACTGAAGCTTTCTTT
V: TRBV6-1; size: once; D: TRBD1; J: TRBJ2-7; CDR3: CASTPGTALSYEQYF; DNA: TGTGCCAGCACTCCAGGGACAGCCCTCTCCTACGAGCAGTACTTC
V: TRBV24-1; size: few; D: -; J: TRBJ2-7; CDR3: CATSVGGEDIGEQYF; DNA: TGTGCCACCAGTGTAGGCGGGGAGGACATCGGGGAGCAGTACTTC
V: TRBV20-1; size: many; D: -; J: TRBJ2-4; CDR3: CSASPPFDRDIQYF; DNA: TGCAGTGCTAGTCCTCCGTTTGATCGGGACATTCAGTACTTC
V: TRBV12-5; size: many; D: TRBD2; J: TRBJ2-5; CDR3: CASAGTSGETQYF; DNA: TGTGCTAGTGCCGGGACTAGCGGAGAGACCCAGTACTTC
V: TRBV3-1; size: many; D: -; J: TRBJ1-5; CDR3: CASSPGPGGGNQPQHF; DNA: TGTGCCAGCAGCCCCGGTCCCGGAGGGGGCAATCAGCCCCAGCATTTT
V: TRBV10-3; size: many; D: -; J: TRBJ1-1; CDR3: CAISVFSGLAEAFF; DNA: TGTGCCATCAGTGTCTTTTCAGGCTTAGCTGAAGCTTTCTTT
V: TRBV30; size: many; D: TRBD1; J: TRBJ1-5; CDR3: CAWETGGNQPQHF; DNA: TGTGCCTGGGAGACAGGGGGCAATCAGCCCCAGCATTTT
V: TRBV20-1; size: -; D: -; J: TRBJ1-1; CDR3: CSATTANTEAFF; DNA: TGCAGTGCTACGACAGCGAACACTGAAGCTTTCTTT
V: TRBV2; size: few; D: -; J: TRBJ2-1; CDR3: CASSNLYNEQFF; DNA: TGTGCCAGCAGCAACTTATACAATGAGCAGTTCTTC
V: TRBV2; size: many; D: -; J: TRBJ2-2; CDR3: CASSEGTFRTGELFF; DNA: TGTGCCAGCAGTGAAGGGACATTTAGGACCGGGGAGCTGTTTTTT
V: TRBV7-2; size: many; D: TRBD2; J: TRBJ2-5; CDR3: CASSPRRGTSEETQYF; DNA: TGTGCCAGCAGCCCTAGACGCGGGACTAGCGAAGAGACCCAGTACTTC
V: TRBV7-3; size: many; D: -; J: TRBJ2-7; CDR3: CASSLRSASTGEQYF; DNA: TGTGCCAGCAGCTTAAGATCCGCCTCCACGGGGGAGCAGTACTTC
V: TRBV27; size: -; D: -; J: TRBJ1-5; CDR3: CASSSRRGKSNQPQHF; DNA: TGTGCCAGCAGTTCCCGCCGGGGTAAGAGCAATCAGCCCCAGCATTTT
V: TRBV29-1; size: many; D: TRBD1; J: TRBJ2-7; CDR3: CSGIQGPPYEQYF; DNA: TGCAGCGGGATACAGGGGCCGCCCTACGAGCAGTACTTC
V: TRBV10-3; size: few; D: TRBD1; J: TRBJ2-1; CDR3: CAISLDRDEQFF; DNA: TGTGCCATCAGTCTAGACAGGGACGAGCAGTTCTTC
V: TRBV12-3/TRBV12-4; size: many; D: TRBD1; J: TRBJ2-5; CDR3: CASSLRDREGAQYF; DNA: TGTGCCAGCAGTCTCCGGGACAGGGAAGGGGCCCAGTACTTC
V: TRBV2; size: -; D: -; J: TRBJ1-6; CDR3: CASAGLGPINNSPLHF; DNA: TGTGCCAGCGCGGGGTTAGGCCCGATAAATAATTCACCCCTCCACTTT
V: TRBV20-1; size: many; D: TRBD1; J: TRBJ2-3; CDR3: CSAGDRGRTDTQYF; DNA: TGCAGTGCGGGGGACAGGGGGCGGACAGATACGCAGTATTTT
V: TRBV5-1; size: -; D: -; J: TRBJ2-1; CDR3: CASSPGKSGYNEQFF; DNA: TGCGCCAGCAGCCCTGGAAAAAGCGGATACAATGAGCAGTTCTTC
V: TRBV20-1; size: few; D: -; J: TRBJ2-7; CDR3: CSASKNAEQYF; DNA: TGCAGTGCTAGTAAGAACGCCGAGCAGTACTTC
V: TRBV3-1; size: many; D: -; J: TRBJ2-1; CDR3: CASSQRGSSYNEQFF; DNA: TGTGCCAGCAGCCAGAGGGGGAGCTCCTACAATGAGCAGTTCTTC
V: TRBV27; size: few; D: TRBD2; J: TRBJ2-7; CDR3: CASGRVRYEQYF; DNA: TGTGCCAGCGGGAGGGTCAGGTACGAGCAGTACTTC
V: TRBV20-1; size: many; D: -; J: TRBJ1-1; CDR3: CSAMEVREAFF; DNA: TGCAGTGCTATGGAGGTACGTGAAGCTTTCTTT
V: TRBV10-3; size: -; D: -; J: TRBJ1-3; CDR3: CAIAGDASGNTIYF; DNA: TGTGCCATCGCCGGAGACGCCTCTGGAAACACCATATATTTT
V: TRBV6-2/TRBV6-3; size: -; D: -; J: TRBJ2-4; CDR3: CASSAGLLNIQYF; DNA: TGTGCCAGCAGTGCAGGACTGTTAAACATTCAGTACTTC
V: TRBV28; size: -; D: -; J: TRBJ1-1; CDR3: CASRSTLEAFF; DNA: TGTGCCAGCAGATCAACACTTGAAGCTTTCTTT
V: TRBV28; size: -; D: TRBD1; J: TRBJ1-6; CDR3: CASSSQDFGRGRSPLHF; DNA: TGTGCCAGCTCATCACAGGACTTCGGCAGGGGGCGTTCACCCCTCCACTTT
V: TRBV10-2; size: -; D: -; J: TRBJ2-7; CDR3: CASTEDLEQYF; DNA: TGCGCCAGCACTGAGGATCTCGAGCAGTACTTC
V: TRBV20-1; size: -; D: -; J: TRBJ1-6; CDR3: CSARDTRDGLRSPLHF; DNA: TGCAGTGCTAGAGACACGAGAGACGGTCTTAGATCACCCCTCCACTTT
V: TRBV28; size: -; D: TRBD2; J: TRBJ2-7; CDR3: CVSSFAGGYEQYF; DNA: TGTGTCAGCAGTTTTGCGGGGGGTTACGAGCAGTACTTC
V: TRBV7-9; size: -; D: TRBD1; J: TRBJ1-1; CDR3: CASSLAPGQGSSLNTEAFF; DNA: TGTGCCAGCAGCCTAGCCCCGGGACAGGGATCCTCGTTGAACACTGAAGCTTTCTTT
V: TRBV28; size: many; D: -; J: TRBJ1-5; CDR3: CASSFAGNQPQHF; DNA: TGTGCCAGCAGTTTTGCTGGCAATCAGCCCCAGCATTTT